The clone carrying this T cell receptor beta chain was seen just once. The method was immunoSEQ multiplex PCR; TCRdb's version includes in-frame clones alone and lacks a portion of them. The table includes about 200,000 clones, roughly 88% detected once. The record originates from a study of blood T cell repertoires in COVID-19. Overall study: Acute-phase and convalescent COVID-19 samples originated in the United States, Italy and Spain.

The CDR3 has 14 amino acids. CDR1 ENHRY and CDR2 SYGVKD come from the germline V gene. Unmatched junction bases numbered 2, after V lost 1 base and J lost 3 bases. The V gene is TRBV10-3, the J gene TRBJ1-2; 7 bases are a match to TRBD1. This TCR derives from a man in his forties or fifties with active or convalescent COVID-19. Sequencing used peripheral blood. CDR3: CAISEFDRDYGYTF. The CDR3 coding sequence is TGTGCCATCAGTGAGTTCGACAGGGACTATGGCTACACCTTC.